This is a list of T cell receptor beta chains from one sample in a study of CD8 T cells in ankylosing spondylitis. A single record per CDR3 protein comes from TCRdb applying MiXCR to the 5' RACE reads. In the table there are approximately 340,000 distinct CDR3 sequences, roughly 14% of which are singletons. Sequenced material: blood, either unsorted or a sorted T cell fraction (not recorded which). The receptors derive from a male donor with ankylosing spondylitis or in good health (not recorded which). The CDR3 runs from the conserved cysteine through the conserved F or W. Each record gives: J gene, D gene, V gene, clone size, CDR3 length, CDR3 protein. The D gene is left open where the match is weak. Only part of the rows carry a size: once, few, many, or a class if the clone is expanded.

J gene: TRBJ2-2; D gene: .; V gene: TRBV4-2; clone size: .; CDR3 length: 17; CDR3 protein: CASSQDRESGNPGELFF
J gene: TRBJ1-5; D gene: .; V gene: TRBV12-3/TRBV12-4; clone size: many; CDR3 length: 13; CDR3 protein: CASSLWQNQPQHF
J gene: TRBJ2-2; D gene: TRBD2; V gene: TRBV3-1; clone size: few; CDR3 length: 16; CDR3 protein: CASSSGLAGRAGELFF
J gene: TRBJ2-1; D gene: TRBD2; V gene: TRBV12-3/TRBV12-4; clone size: .; CDR3 length: 13; CDR3 protein: CASRLAGGREQFF
J gene: TRBJ2-4; D gene: .; V gene: TRBV2; clone size: .; CDR3 length: 16; CDR3 protein: CASTPGGTGLGNIQYF
J gene: TRBJ1-2; D gene: TRBD1; V gene: TRBV5-1; clone size: few; CDR3 length: 15; CDR3 protein: CASSLAGGANYGYTF
J gene: TRBJ2-3; D gene: .; V gene: TRBV11-3; clone size: few; CDR3 length: 15; CDR3 protein: CASSPSETSTDTQYF
J gene: TRBJ1-6; D gene: TRBD1; V gene: TRBV5-1; clone size: few; CDR3 length: 15; CDR3 protein: CASSLGTGFDSPLHF
J gene: TRBJ2-2; D gene: TRBD1; V gene: TRBV3-1; clone size: .; CDR3 length: 17; CDR3 protein: CASSQGQGARVTGELFF
J gene: TRBJ1-1; D gene: .; V gene: TRBV5-1; clone size: many; CDR3 length: 12; CDR3 protein: CASSRGRDEAFF
J gene: TRBJ1-1; D gene: .; V gene: TRBV12-3/TRBV12-4; clone size: few; CDR3 length: 14; CDR3 protein: CASSFWGGDTEAFF
J gene: TRBJ2-7; D gene: .; V gene: TRBV5-5; clone size: .; CDR3 length: 12; CDR3 protein: CASSLGPHEQYF
J gene: TRBJ2-5; D gene: TRBD1; V gene: TRBV27; clone size: .; CDR3 length: 13; CDR3 protein: CASSSTGVETQYF
J gene: TRBJ1-5; D gene: .; V gene: TRBV19; clone size: .; CDR3 length: 13; CDR3 protein: CASRSVGNQPQHF
J gene: TRBJ1-2; D gene: TRBD1; V gene: TRBV7-2; clone size: .; CDR3 length: 17; CDR3 protein: CASSLVGTGGADYGYTF
J gene: TRBJ2-5; D gene: TRBD1; V gene: TRBV5-6; clone size: .; CDR3 length: 15; CDR3 protein: CASSGTGTFQETQYF
J gene: TRBJ2-3; D gene: .; V gene: TRBV7-9; clone size: few; CDR3 length: 16; CDR3 protein: CASSFHLGTDGDTQYF
J gene: TRBJ2-7; D gene: TRBD2; V gene: TRBV20-1; clone size: .; CDR3 length: 16; CDR3 protein: CSALPGGLSLIYEQYF
J gene: TRBJ2-3; D gene: .; V gene: TRBV12-3/TRBV12-4; clone size: few; CDR3 length: 15; CDR3 protein: CASSWGAARTDTQYF
J gene: TRBJ2-7; D gene: .; V gene: TRBV10-3; clone size: few; CDR3 length: 13; CDR3 protein: CAISETGIYEQYF
J gene: TRBJ2-2; D gene: TRBD2; V gene: TRBV7-9; clone size: .; CDR3 length: 16; CDR3 protein: CASSPSGGANTGELFF
J gene: TRBJ1-5; D gene: TRBD1; V gene: TRBV7-9; clone size: .; CDR3 length: 15; CDR3 protein: CASSPPGQALQPQHF
J gene: TRBJ1-5; D gene: .; V gene: TRBV25-1; clone size: few; CDR3 length: 14; CDR3 protein: CASSESGRAQPQHF
J gene: TRBJ2-1; D gene: .; V gene: TRBV20-1; clone size: once; CDR3 length: 16; CDR3 protein: CSARDQRGVSYNEQFF
J gene: TRBJ2-1; D gene: TRBD2; V gene: TRBV2; clone size: .; CDR3 length: 13; CDR3 protein: CASLGLHYNEQFF
J gene: TRBJ1-6; D gene: .; V gene: TRBV7-9; clone size: many; CDR3 length: 14; CDR3 protein: CASSPGFSESPLHF
J gene: TRBJ2-7; D gene: .; V gene: TRBV3-1; clone size: .; CDR3 length: 14; CDR3 protein: CASSQVSLSYEQYF
J gene: TRBJ2-7; D gene: .; V gene: TRBV5-1; clone size: .; CDR3 length: 14; CDR3 protein: CASSLESYSYEQYF
J gene: TRBJ2-3; D gene: TRBD2; V gene: TRBV15; clone size: many; CDR3 length: 16; CDR3 protein: CATSSGTSGVTDTQYF
J gene: TRBJ2-1; D gene: TRBD2; V gene: TRBV20-1; clone size: few; CDR3 length: 12; CDR3 protein: CSASRLAGEQFF
J gene: TRBJ2-1; D gene: TRBD2; V gene: TRBV27; clone size: .; CDR3 length: 17; CDR3 protein: CASPGLAGVESYNEQFF
J gene: TRBJ2-5; D gene: .; V gene: TRBV7-9; clone size: few; CDR3 length: 13; CDR3 protein: CASSTTAQETQYF